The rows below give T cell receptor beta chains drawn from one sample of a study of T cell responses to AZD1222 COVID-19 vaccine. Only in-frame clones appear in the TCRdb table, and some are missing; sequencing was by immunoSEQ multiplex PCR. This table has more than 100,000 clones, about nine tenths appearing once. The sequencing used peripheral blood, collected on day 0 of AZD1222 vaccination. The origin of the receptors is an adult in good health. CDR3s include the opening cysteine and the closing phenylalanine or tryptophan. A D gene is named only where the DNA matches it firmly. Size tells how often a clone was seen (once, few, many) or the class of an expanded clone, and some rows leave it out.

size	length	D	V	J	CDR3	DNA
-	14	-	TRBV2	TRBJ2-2	CASSPGGRTGELFF	TGTGCCAGCAGCCCAGGAGGGCGGACCGGGGAGCTGTTTTTT
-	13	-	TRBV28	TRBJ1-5	CASSLGGPWPQHF	TGTGCCAGCTCCCTTGGGGGGCCCTGGCCCCAGCATTTT
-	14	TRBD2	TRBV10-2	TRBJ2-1	CASMGLAGDDEQFF	TGCGCCAGCATGGGACTAGCGGGGGACGATGAGCAGTTCTTC
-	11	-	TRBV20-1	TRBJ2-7	CSVGRTGEQYF	TGCAGTGTAGGGAGGACCGGGGAGCAGTACTTC
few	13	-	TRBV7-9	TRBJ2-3	CASSFASTDTQYF	TGTGCCAGCAGCTTCGCCAGCACAGATACGCAGTATTTT
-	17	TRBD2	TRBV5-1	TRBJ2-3	CASSLAPSGGNKDTQYF	TGCGCCAGCAGCTTGGCCCCTAGCGGGGGGAATAAGGATACGCAGTATTTT
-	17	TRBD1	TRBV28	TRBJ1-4	CASSRRDRGAWGEKLFF	TGTGCCAGCAGTCGCCGGGACAGGGGAGCTTGGGGTGAAAAACTGTTTTTT
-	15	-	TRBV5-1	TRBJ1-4	CASSLGTVTNEKLFF	TGCGCCAGCAGCTTGGGGACAGTAACTAATGAAAAACTGTTTTTT
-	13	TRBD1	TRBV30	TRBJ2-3	CAWSRRQGETQYF	TGTGCCTGGAGTCGGCGACAGGGTGAAACGCAGTATTTT
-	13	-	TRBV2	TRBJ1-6	CASAIQGNSPLHF	TGTGCCAGCGCCATTCAGGGGAATTCACCCCTCCACTTT
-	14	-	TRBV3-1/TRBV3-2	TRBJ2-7	CASSQEAGSYEQYF	TGTGCCAGCAGCCAAGAGGCAGGGTCCTACGAGCAGTACTTC
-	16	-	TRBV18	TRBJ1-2	CASRRDSELGNYGYTF	TGTGCCAGCCGCAGAGACAGTGAGCTGGGTAACTATGGCTACACCTTC
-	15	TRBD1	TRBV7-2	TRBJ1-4	CASSLVDRGEEKLFF	TGTGCCAGCAGCTTAGTGGACAGGGGGGAAGAAAAACTGTTTTTT
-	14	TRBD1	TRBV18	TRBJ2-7	CASSQDRGSYEQYF	TGTGCCAGCTCTCAAGACAGGGGATCCTACGAGCAGTACTTC
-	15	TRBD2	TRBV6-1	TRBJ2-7	CASSETLAGPYEQYF	TGTGCCAGCAGTGAAACTCTAGCGGGGCCCTACGAGCAGTACTTC
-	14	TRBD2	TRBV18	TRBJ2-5	CASSPGTREETQYF	TGTGCCAGCTCACCAGGGACTAGAGAAGAGACCCAGTACTTC
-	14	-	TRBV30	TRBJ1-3	CAWRTDSSGNTIYF	TGTGCCTGGAGGACAGATTCCTCTGGAAACACCATATATTTT
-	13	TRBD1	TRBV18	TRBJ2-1	CASSPDRGDEQFF	TGTGCCAGCTCACCCGACAGGGGTGATGAGCAGTTCTTC
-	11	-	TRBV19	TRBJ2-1	CASSDYNEQFF	TGTGCCAGTAGTGATTACAATGAGCAGTTCTTC
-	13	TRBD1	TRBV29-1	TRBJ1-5	CSVAGGADQPQHF	TGCAGCGTTGCAGGGGGCGCCGATCAGCCCCAGCATTTT
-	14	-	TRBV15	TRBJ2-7	CATSRDLRGYEQYF	TGTGCCACCAGCAGAGATCTTAGAGGCTACGAGCAGTACTTC
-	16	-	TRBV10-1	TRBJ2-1	CASSPFVGGSGNEQFF	TGCGCCAGCAGTCCCTTTGTCGGGGGCTCCGGTAATGAGCAGTTCTTC
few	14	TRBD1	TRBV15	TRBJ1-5	CATQTGDGNQPQHF	TGTGCCACCCAGACAGGGGACGGCAATCAGCCCCAGCATTTT
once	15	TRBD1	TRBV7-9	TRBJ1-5	CASSFGRQGNQPQHF	TGTGCCAGCAGCTTTGGGCGACAGGGTAATCAGCCCCAGCATTTT
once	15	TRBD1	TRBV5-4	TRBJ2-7	CASSPGGQGGYEQYF	TGTGCCAGCAGCCCGGGAGGACAGGGGGGCTACGAGCAGTACTTC
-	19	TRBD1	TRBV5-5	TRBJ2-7	CASSLAGFDARGNSYEQYF	TGTGCCAGCAGCTTGGCCGGGTTTGATGCCAGGGGGAACTCCTACGAGCAGTACTTC
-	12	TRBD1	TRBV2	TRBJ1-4	CASSRTGEKLFF	TGTGCCAGCAGTAGGACAGGTGAAAAACTGTTTTTT
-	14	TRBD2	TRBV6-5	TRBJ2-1	CASTGTSGSNEQFF	TGTGCCAGCACCGGGACTAGCGGGAGTAATGAGCAGTTCTTC
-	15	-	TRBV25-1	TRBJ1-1	CATSPADKLGAEAFF	TGTGCCACCTCGCCGGCGGACAAGCTAGGAGCTGAAGCTTTCTTT
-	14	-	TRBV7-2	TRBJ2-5	CASSPSGQEQTQYF	TGTGCCAGCAGCCCCTCGGGGCAGGAACAGACCCAGTACTTC
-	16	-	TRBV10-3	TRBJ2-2	CAISEVAGENTGELFF	TGTGCCATCAGTGAGGTAGCAGGGGAGAACACCGGGGAGCTGTTTTTT
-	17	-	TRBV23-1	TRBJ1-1	CASSHGPPGAQNTEAFF	TGCGCCAGCAGTCATGGACCACCGGGGGCTCAGAACACTGAAGCTTTCTTT
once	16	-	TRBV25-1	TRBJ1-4	CASSYTGASTNEKLFF	TGTGCCAGCAGTTACACCGGAGCTTCAACTAATGAAAAACTGTTTTTT
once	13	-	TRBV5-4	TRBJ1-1	CASSMDSHTEAFF	TGTGCCAGCAGCATGGACAGTCACACTGAAGCTTTCTTT
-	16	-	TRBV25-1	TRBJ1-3	CASSEDGHLRGNTIYF	TGTGCCAGCAGTGAGGACGGCCATTTGAGGGGAAACACCATATATTTT
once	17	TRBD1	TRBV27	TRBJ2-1	CASSSRQGVVTYNEQFF	TGTGCCAGCAGTTCCAGACAGGGGGTGGTAACCTACAATGAGCAGTTCTTC
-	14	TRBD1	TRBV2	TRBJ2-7	CASSENRGDYEQYF	TGTGCCAGCAGTGAAAACAGGGGGGATTACGAGCAGTACTTC
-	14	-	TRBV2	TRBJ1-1	CASKRGTENTEAFF	TGTGCCAGCAAAAGGGGAACCGAGAACACTGAAGCTTTCTTT
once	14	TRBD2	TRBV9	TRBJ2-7	CARSVAGGAYEQYF	TGTGCCCGCAGCGTCGCGGGGGGGGCCTACGAGCAGTACTTC
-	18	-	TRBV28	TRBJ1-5	CASSLTVGGTHSNQPQHF	TGTGCCAGCAGTTTAACCGTCGGGGGGACCCATAGCAATCAGCCCCAGCATTTT
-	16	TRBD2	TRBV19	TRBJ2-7	CASTNSGRANSYEQYF	TGTGCCAGTACCAACAGCGGGAGGGCAAACTCCTACGAGCAGTACTTC
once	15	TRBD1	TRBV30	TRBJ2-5	CAWSLTGGVQETQYF	TGTGCCTGGAGTTTGACAGGGGGCGTACAAGAGACCCAGTACTTC
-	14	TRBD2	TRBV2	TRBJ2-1	CASRETSGRFEQFF	TGTGCCAGCAGGGAGACTAGCGGGAGGTTTGAGCAGTTCTTC
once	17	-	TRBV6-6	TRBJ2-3	CASSPFGQGFNTDTQYF	TGTGCCAGCAGTCCGTTCGGGCAGGGGTTCAATACAGATACGCAGTATTTT
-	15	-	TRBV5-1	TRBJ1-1	CASSLQGLGGNEAFF	TGCGCCAGCAGCTTGCAGGGGCTAGGAGGGAATGAAGCTTTCTTT
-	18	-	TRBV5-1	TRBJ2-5	CASSLQGAGQNYQETQYF	TGCGCCAGCAGCTTGCAAGGGGCGGGACAAAACTACCAAGAGACCCAGTACTTC
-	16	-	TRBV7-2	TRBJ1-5	CASSLSYRAGNQPQHF	TGTGCCAGCAGCTTATCCTACAGGGCGGGCAATCAGCCCCAGCATTTT
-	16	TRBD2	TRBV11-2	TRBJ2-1	CASSLEASGSFDEQFF	TGTGCCAGCAGCTTAGAAGCTAGCGGGAGTTTCGATGAGCAGTTCTTC
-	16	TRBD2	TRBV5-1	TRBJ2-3	CASSLPLAGSTDTQYF	TGCGCCAGCAGCTTGCCACTAGCGGGAAGCACAGATACGCAGTATTTT
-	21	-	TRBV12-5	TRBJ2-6	CASGLDPGEAIPLSGANVLTF	TGTGCTAGTGGTTTGGATCCCGGGGAGGCCATCCCTCTCTCTGGGGCCAACGTCCTGACTTTC